The 8 T cell receptor beta chains below were found in one sample sequenced in a study of response to subunit inactivated influenza vaccine. TCRdb used MiXCR to reprocess the RT-PCR reads, holding one entry per CDR3 protein. Of under 850,000 distinct CDR3 sequences in the sample, roughly 18% were seen once. The material was PBMCs from blood, obtained less than 6 days after vaccination. The receptors here all came from a man in his fifties or sixties who received an inactivated influenza vaccine.

This clonotype has ten or more counts. The chain is built from TRBV6-2 or TRBV6-3 and TRBJ2-7, with D unresolved. CDR1 is MNHEY, CDR2 SVGEGT, per germline. V dropped 0 bases and J dropped 3 bases, with 6 bases sitting between them. The CDR3 length is 13 residues. In DNA, the CDR3 is TGTGCCAGCAGTTACTCGACGAACTACGAGCAGTACTTC. It encodes CASSYSTNYEQYF.

The chain joins TRBV9 to TRBJ2-7, with TRBD2 as a possible D gene (6 bases). The CDR3 is 15 amino acids. V shed 4 bases and J shed 5 bases, with 19 bases lying between them. Germline CDR1 is SGDLS and CDR2 is YYNGEE. The CDR3 region is CASSSGTSPADEQYF. DNA of the CDR3: TGTGCCAGCAGCTCGGGGACTTCCCCCGCTGACGAGCAGTACTTC.

The CDR3 region has the DNA TGTGCCAGCAGCCTGGCCAGGACAGCTAGCACAGATACGCAGTATTTT. As protein: CASSLARTASTDTQYF. V and J are TRBV12-3 or TRBV12-4 and TRBJ2-3; D might be TRBD1 (6 bases). V was trimmed by 6 bases and J by 0 bases, leaving 16 bases between them. The CDR3 extends over 16 amino acids.

The chain has TRBV27 and TRBJ2-7, with 9 bases matching TRBD1. From germline, CDR1 is MNHEY and CDR2 SMNVEV (reference sequence). J lost 3 bases, V lost 6 bases, and 9 bases had no gene match. The CDR3 runs 15 residues. CDR3 DNA: TGTGCCAGCAGGCCACAGGGGGCCCAAAACTACGAGCAGTACTTC. Residues: CASRPQGAQNYEQYF.

CDR3 residues: CASSPRRRGSTYNEQFF. The CDR3 nucleotides read TGTGCCAGCTCACCACGGCGGAGGGGGAGTACCTACAATGAGCAGTTCTTC. The chain joins TRBV18 to TRBJ2-1; D might be TRBD1 or TRBD2, each matching 6 bases. This CDR3 is 17 amino acids long. Germline values: CDR1 KGHSH, CDR2 LQKENI. Deletions cut 1 base from V and 2 bases from J, with 15 bases between. Using reference TRBV18 and TRBJ2-1 for the parts outside the CDR3, the full variable domain is NAGVMQNPRHLVRRRGQEARLRCSPMKGHSHVYWYRQLPEEGLKFMVYLQKENIIDESGMPKERFSAEFPKEGPSILRIQQVVRGDSAAYFCASSPRRRGSTYNEQFFGPGTRLTVL.

There are a few counts of this clonotype. The rearrangement uses TRBV10-3 and TRBJ2-7; 11 bases map to TRBD2. Unmatched junction bases numbered 14, after V lost 0 bases and J lost 1 base. This CDR3 has 20 amino acids. Germline assignment: CDR1 ENHRY and CDR2 SYGVKD. The CDR3 loop reads CAISESPGQGASGGSYEQYF. In nucleotides, the CDR3 is TGTGCCATCAGTGAGTCGCCAGGACAGGGTGCTAGCGGGGGGTCCTACGAGCAGTACTTC.

This clonotype came up many times. J is TRBJ2-3 and V is TRBV12-3 or TRBV12-4; D ambiguous. The length of the CDR3 is 13 residues. Trimming removed 3 bases from V and 4 bases from J, with 8 bases in between. The CDR3 nucleotides are TGTGCCAGCAGTTTGCTGAGGCCAGATACGCAGTATTTT. Its translation is CASSLLRPDTQYF.

The chain joins TRBV12-3 or TRBV12-4 to TRBJ1-5; D is unresolved. The CDR3 has 14 amino acids. Trimming shortened V by 3 bases and J by 0 bases, and 6 bases separated the two germline ends. Here the CDR3 reads CASSLLDSNQPQHF. CDR3 sequence (DNA): TGTGCCAGCAGTTTGCTGGATAGCAATCAGCCCCAGCATTTT.